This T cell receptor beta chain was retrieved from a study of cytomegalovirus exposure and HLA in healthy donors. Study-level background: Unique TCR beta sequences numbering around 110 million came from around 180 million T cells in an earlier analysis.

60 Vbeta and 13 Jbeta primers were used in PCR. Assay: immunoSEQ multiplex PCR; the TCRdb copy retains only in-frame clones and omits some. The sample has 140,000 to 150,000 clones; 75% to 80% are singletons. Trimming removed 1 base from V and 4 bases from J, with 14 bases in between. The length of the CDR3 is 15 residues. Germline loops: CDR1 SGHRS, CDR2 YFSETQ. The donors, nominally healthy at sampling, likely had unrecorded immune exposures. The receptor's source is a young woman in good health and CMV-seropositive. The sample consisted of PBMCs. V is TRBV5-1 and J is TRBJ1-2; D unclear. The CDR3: CASSLLANNPYGYTF. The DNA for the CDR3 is TGCGCCAGCAGCTTGCTGGCAAATAACCCCTATGGCTACACCTTC.